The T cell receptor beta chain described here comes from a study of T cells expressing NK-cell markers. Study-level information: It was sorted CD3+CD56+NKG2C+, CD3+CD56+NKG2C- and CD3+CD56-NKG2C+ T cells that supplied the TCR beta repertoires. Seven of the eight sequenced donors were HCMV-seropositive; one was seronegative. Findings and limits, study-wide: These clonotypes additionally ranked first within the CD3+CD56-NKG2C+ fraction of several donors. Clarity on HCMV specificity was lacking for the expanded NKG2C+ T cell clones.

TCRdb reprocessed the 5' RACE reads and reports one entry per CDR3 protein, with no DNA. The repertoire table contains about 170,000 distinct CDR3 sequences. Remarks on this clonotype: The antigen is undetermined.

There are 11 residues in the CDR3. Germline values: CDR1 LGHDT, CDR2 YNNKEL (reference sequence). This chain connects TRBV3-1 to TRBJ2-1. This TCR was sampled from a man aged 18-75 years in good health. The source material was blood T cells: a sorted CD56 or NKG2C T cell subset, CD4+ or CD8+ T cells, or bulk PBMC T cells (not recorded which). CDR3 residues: CASSQGGIRFF.